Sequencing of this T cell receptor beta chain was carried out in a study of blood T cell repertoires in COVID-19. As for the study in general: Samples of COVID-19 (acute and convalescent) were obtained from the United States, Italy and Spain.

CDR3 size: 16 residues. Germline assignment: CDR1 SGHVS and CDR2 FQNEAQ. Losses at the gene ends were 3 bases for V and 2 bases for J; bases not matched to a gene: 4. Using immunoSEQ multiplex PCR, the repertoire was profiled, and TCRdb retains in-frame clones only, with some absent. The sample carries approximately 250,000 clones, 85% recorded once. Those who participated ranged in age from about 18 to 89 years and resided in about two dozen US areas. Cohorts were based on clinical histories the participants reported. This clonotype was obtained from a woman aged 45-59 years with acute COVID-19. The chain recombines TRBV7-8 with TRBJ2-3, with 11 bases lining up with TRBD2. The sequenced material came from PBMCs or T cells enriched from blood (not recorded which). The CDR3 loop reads CASSFSGGAPTDTQYF. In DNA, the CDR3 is TGTGCCAGCAGCTTTAGCGGGGGGGCCCCCACAGATACGCAGTATTTT.